This T cell receptor (beta chain) comes out of a study of CD4 and CD8 cells across lung adenocarcinoma regions. Localized lung adenocarcinoma, a non-small cell lung cancer, affected the donors. Unmatched junction bases numbered 15, after V lost 5 bases and J lost 1 base. In germline, CDR1 is MRHNA, CDR2 SNTAGT. The CDR3 loop spans 19 amino acids. TCRdb reanalysed the PCR reads using MiXCR and keeps one entry per CDR3 protein. The table records about 9,600 distinct CDR3 sequences, 40% to 55% of them present only once. The chain couples TRBV6-4 to TRBJ2-3; 10 bases agree with TRBD2. Sample: CD4+ T cells from the margin of a lung tumor. This receptor was identified in a male donor with lung adenocarcinoma. The CD4 and CD8 labels of this study may be unreliable. The CDR3 here is CASSLRAASGGSGTDTQYF. In nucleotides, the CDR3 is TGTGCCAGCAGTCTTAGGGCGGCTAGCGGGGGCTCGGGCACAGATACGCAGTATTTT.